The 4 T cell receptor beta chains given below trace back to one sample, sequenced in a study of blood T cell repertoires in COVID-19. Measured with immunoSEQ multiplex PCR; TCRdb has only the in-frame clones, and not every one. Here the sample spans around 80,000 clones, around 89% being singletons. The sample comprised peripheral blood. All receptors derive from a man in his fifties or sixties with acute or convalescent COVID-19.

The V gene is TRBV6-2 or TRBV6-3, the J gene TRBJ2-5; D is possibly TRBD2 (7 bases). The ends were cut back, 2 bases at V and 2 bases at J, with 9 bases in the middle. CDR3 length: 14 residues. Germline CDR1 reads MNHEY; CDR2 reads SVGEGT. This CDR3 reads CASSYGGAQETQYF. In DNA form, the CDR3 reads TGTGCCAGCAGTTACGGGGGGGCACAAGAGACCCAGTACTTC.

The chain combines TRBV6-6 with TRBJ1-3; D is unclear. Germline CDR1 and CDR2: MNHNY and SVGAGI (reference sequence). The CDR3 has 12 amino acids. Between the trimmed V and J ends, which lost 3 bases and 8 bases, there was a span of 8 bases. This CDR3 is CASSYKEHTIYF. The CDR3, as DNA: TGTGCCAGCAGTTATAAAGAGCACACCATATATTTT.

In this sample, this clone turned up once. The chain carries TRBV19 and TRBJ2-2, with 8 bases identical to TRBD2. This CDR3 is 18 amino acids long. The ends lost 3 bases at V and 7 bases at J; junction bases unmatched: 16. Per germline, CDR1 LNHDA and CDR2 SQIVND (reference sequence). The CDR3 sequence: CASSIQSAGAGLVGELFF. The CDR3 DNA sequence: TGTGCCAGTAGTATCCAATCAGCGGGGGCGGGGCTGGTCGGGGAGCTGTTTTTT.

DNA of the CDR3: TGTGCCAGCAGTTTCTCCGCGGGTGGGCGGGGAGTAGCAGATACGCAGTATTTT. It translates to CASSFSAGGRGVADTQYF. This chain links TRBV27 with TRBJ2-3; tentative D call: TRBD2 (6 bases). V was shortened by 3 bases and J by 4 bases, with 23 bases between the two germline ends. The germline V gene encodes CDR1 MNHEY and CDR2 SMNVEV (reference sequence). The length of the CDR3 is 18 residues.